This entry lists 11 T cell receptor beta chains sequenced from one sample in a study of identical twins (dated by TCRdb to 2016 to 2017). Library construction relied on 5' RACE. Sequencing instrument: Illumina HiSeq 2000. TCRdb passed the public sequencing reads through fastp at Q25 and MiXCR, retaining productive beta sequences. CDR3 protein duplicates are merged, each entry listing the most common genes and DNA. In all, the sample holds under 1 million distinct CDR3 sequences, and roughly an eighth of those were seen once. The ten largest clones capture around 1.6% of the sample. These data also formed part of another study, on yellow fever vaccine responses in identical twins.

The sequenced sample was PBMCs. These receptors were obtained from a woman younger than 30 in good health.

The chain carries TRBV14 and TRBJ2-7; TRBD2 agrees at 10 bases. The CDR3 spans 15 residues. V was clipped by 1 base and J by 3 bases; unmatched bases: 3. CDR1 SGHDN and CDR2 FVKESK come from the germline V gene. The CDR3 sequence is CASSQGTSGNYEQYF. The CDR3 DNA sequence: TGTGCCAGCAGCCAAGGCACTAGCGGGAACTACGAGCAGTACTTC.

This clonotype appeared a few times. This rearrangement joins TRBV15 to TRBJ2-1, with a weak D call TRBD1 (7 bases). The CDR3 covers 15 residues. CDR1 and CDR2 (germline): LNHNV, YYDKDF (reference sequence). V lost 3 bases, J lost 7 bases, and 16 bases lay in between. The CDR3 is CATSRQSGGMNEQFF. The CDR3 nucleotides are TGTGCCACCAGCAGGCAATCAGGGGGGATGAATGAGCAGTTCTTC. The full variable domain, its missing parts supplied by reference TRBV15 and TRBJ2-1, is DAMVIQNPRYQVTQFGKPVTLSCSQTLNHNVMYWYQQKSSQAPKLLFHYYDKDFNNEADTPDNFQSRRPNTSFCFLDIRSPGLGDTAMYLCATSRQSGGMNEQFFGPGTRLTVL.

The rearrangement joins TRBV5-1 to TRBJ2-7, with 11 positions matching TRBD1. Germline trimming cut 3 bases from V and 7 bases from J; bases unmatched to any gene: 6. Looked up from germline, CDR1 is SGHRS and CDR2 is YFSETQ. This CDR3 comprises 14 residues. The CDR3 protein is CASSYGQGASEQYV. CDR3 DNA sequence: TGCGCCAGCAGCTACGGACAGGGGGCGAGTGAGCAGTACGTC.

Only a few counts were recorded for this clonotype. V usage is TRBV2 and J usage is TRBJ1-5; a possible D gene is TRBD1 (5 bases). Trimming removed 8 bases at V and 0 bases at J, with 14 bases between. The CDR3 contains 15 residues. The germline gives CDR1 SNHLY, CDR2 FYNNEI. The CDR3 coding sequence is TGTGCCAGCCGGGGGGGTTGGCATAGCAATCAGCCCCAGCATTTT. The encoded protein is CASRGGWHSNQPQHF.

This clonotype showed up just a few times. The chain combines TRBV7-9 with TRBJ2-1; the D is unclear. V lost 5 bases to trimming and J lost 4 bases, with 15 bases between them. Germline V gene lookup returns CDR1 SEHNR and CDR2 FQNEAQ (reference sequence). The CDR3 consists of 15 residues. The CDR3 sequence: CASSLGASRYNEQFF. In DNA form, the CDR3 reads TGTGCCAGCAGCCTTGGAGCCTCCAGATACAATGAGCAGTTCTTC.

J is TRBJ2-5 and V is TRBV27; 7 positions match TRBD2. Germline V gene sequence: CDR1 MNHEY, CDR2 SMNVEV (reference sequence). The ends lost 6 bases at V and 0 bases at J; junction bases unmatched: 10. The CDR3 sequence is 16 residues long. The CDR3 nucleotides are TGTGCCAGCAGACCTCAGCGGGGACTGTACCAAGAGACCCAGTACTTC. It yields the protein CASRPQRGLYQETQYF.

This clonotype was recorded many times. V and J are TRBV13 and TRBJ2-2, with 7 bases that match TRBD1. The V segment lost 5 bases and the J segment 1 base; nucleotides outside the gene matches: 7. CDR1 and CDR2 from the germline V gene are PRHDT and FYEKMQ (reference sequence). The CDR3 has 16 amino acids. The CDR3 nucleotides are TGTGCCAGCAGCGCCCGGGGACAGAAGAACACCGGGGAGCTGTTTTTT. This codes for CASSARGQKNTGELFF.

In its sample, this clonotype was seen many times. The V call is TRBV3-1, the J call TRBJ2-7; no reliable D call. Looked up from germline, CDR1 is LGHDT and CDR2 is YNNKEL (reference sequence). V was shortened by 4 bases and J by 5 bases, with 15 bases between the two germline ends. This CDR3 contains 14 residues. The DNA for the CDR3 is TGTGCCAGCAGCCTTCCGGGTAGTCCCCACGAGCAGTACTTC. It encodes CASSLPGSPHEQYF.

This chain joins TRBV11-2 and TRBJ2-2; TRBD1 agrees at 7 bases. The CDR3 consists of 15 residues. Germline CDR1 SGHAT, CDR2 FQNNGV. J gave up 4 bases and V 7 bases, and 9 bases lay outside the gene matches. In nucleotides, the CDR3 is TGTGCCAGCACCGAACAGGGGCTTCCCACCGGGGAGCTGTTTTTT. It codes for CASTEQGLPTGELFF.

This chain joins TRBV14 and TRBJ2-1; possibly TRBD1 for D (6 bases). This CDR3 region has 15 residues. Germline CDR1 is SGHDN and CDR2 is FVKESK. The germline V and J ends were trimmed by 4 bases and 0 bases, with 10 bases remaining between them. CDR3 protein: CASSLRDISYNEQFF. Written as DNA, the CDR3 is TGTGCCAGCAGCCTCCGGGACATCTCCTACAATGAGCAGTTCTTC.

The chain has TRBV4-1 and TRBJ2-2; TRBD1 aligns across 8 bases. CDR1 MGHRA and CDR2 YSYEKL come from the germline V gene. J gave up 5 bases and V 0 bases, and 2 bases lay outside the gene matches. The CDR3 has 15 amino acids. CDR3 DNA: TGCGCCAGCAGCCAAGAGAGGGACAGGACCGGGGAGCTGTTTTTT. As protein: CASSQERDRTGELFF.